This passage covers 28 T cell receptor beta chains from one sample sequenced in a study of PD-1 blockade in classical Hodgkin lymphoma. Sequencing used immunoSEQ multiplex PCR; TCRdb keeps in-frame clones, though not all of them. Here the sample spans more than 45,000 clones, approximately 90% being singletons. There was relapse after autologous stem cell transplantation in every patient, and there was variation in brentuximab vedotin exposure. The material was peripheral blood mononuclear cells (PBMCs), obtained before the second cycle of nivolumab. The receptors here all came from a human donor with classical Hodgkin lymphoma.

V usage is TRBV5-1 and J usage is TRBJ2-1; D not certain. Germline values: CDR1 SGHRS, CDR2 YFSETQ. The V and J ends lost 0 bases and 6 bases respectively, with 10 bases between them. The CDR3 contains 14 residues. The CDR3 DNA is TGCGCCAGCAGCTTGGCATGGTTACTCAATGAGCAGTTCTTC. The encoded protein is CASSLAWLLNEQFF. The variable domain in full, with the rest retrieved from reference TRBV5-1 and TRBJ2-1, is KAGVTQTPRYLIKTRGQQVTLSCSPISGHRSVSWYQQTPGQGLQFLFEYFSETQRNKGNFPGRFSGRQFSNSRSEMNVSTLELGDSALYLCASSLAWLLNEQFFGPGTRLTVL.

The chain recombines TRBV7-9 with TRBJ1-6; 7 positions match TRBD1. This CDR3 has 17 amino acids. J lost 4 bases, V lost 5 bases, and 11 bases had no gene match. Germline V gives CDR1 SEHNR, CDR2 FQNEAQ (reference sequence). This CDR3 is CASSPAGTVTYNSPLHF. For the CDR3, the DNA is TGTGCCAGCAGCCCCGCCGGGACAGTAACTTATAATTCACCCCTCCACTTT.

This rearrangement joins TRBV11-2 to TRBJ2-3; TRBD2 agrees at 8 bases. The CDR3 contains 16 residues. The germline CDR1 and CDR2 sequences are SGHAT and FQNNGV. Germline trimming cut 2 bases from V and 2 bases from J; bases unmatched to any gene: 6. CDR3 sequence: CASSLFPGLDTDTQYF. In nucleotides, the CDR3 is TGTGCCAGCAGCTTATTCCCGGGACTAGACACAGATACGCAGTATTTT.

The CDR3 loop reads CASSLEASTEQYF. The CDR3 coding sequence is TGTGCCAGCAGCTTAGAGGCCTCTACCGAGCAGTACTTC. This chain uses TRBV7-3 with TRBJ2-7; D remains unclear. Germline values: CDR1 SGHTA, CDR2 FQGTGA. V lost 2 bases and J lost 6, with 11 bases in between. The CDR3 is 13 amino acids.

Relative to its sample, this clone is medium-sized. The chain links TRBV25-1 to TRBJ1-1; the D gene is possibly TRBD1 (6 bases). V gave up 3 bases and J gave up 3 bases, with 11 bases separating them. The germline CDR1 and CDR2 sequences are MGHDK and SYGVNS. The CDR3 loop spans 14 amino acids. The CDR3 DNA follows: TGTGCCAGCAGTGATGGGGGCATGGACACTGAAGCTTTCTTT. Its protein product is CASSDGGMDTEAFF.

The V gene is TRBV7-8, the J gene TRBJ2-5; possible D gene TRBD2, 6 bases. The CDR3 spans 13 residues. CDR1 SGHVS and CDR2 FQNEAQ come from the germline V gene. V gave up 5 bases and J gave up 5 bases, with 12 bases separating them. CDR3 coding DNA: TGTGCCAGCAGCCCGTCGGGGAGGGAGACCCAGTACTTC. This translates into CASSPSGRETQYF.

CDR3 protein: CASSATSGGPSSYNEQFF. DNA for the CDR3: TGTGCCAGCAGTGCGACTAGCGGGGGGCCGAGCTCCTACAATGAGCAGTTCTTC. The chain employs TRBV6-4 and TRBJ2-1; 13 bases line up with TRBD2. The germline V gene has CDR1 MRHNA and CDR2 SNTAGT. The V segment lost 4 bases and the J segment 0 bases; nucleotides outside the gene matches: 6. The CDR3 has 18 amino acids.

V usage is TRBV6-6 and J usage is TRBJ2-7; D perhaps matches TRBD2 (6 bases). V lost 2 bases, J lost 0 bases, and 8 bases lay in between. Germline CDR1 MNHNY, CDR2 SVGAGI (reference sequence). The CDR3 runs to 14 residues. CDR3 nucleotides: TGTGCCAGCAGTTACGGCGGGGACTCCTACGAGCAGTACTTC. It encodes CASSYGGDSYEQYF.

This CDR3 reads CASSSPRYGYTF. The CDR3 DNA is TGTGCCAGCAGTTCCCCGCGCTATGGCTACACCTTC. The gene calls are TRBV28 and TRBJ1-2, with no clear D. V was trimmed by 4 bases and J by 4 bases, leaving 7 bases between them. The germline V gene encodes CDR1 MDHEN and CDR2 SYDVKM. This CDR3 spans 12 amino acids.

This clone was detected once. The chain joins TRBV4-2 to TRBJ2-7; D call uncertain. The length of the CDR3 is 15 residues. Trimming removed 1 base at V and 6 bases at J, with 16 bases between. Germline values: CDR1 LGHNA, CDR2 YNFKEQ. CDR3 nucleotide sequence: TGTGCCAGCAGCCAAGGGGAAGGGATAAGTTCCGAGCAGTACTTC. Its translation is CASSQGEGISSEQYF.

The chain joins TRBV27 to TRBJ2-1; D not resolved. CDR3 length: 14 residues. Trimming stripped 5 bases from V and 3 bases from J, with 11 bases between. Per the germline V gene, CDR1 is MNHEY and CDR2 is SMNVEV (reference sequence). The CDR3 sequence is CASSPSGHYNEQFF. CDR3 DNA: TGTGCCAGCAGTCCATCCGGGCACTACAATGAGCAGTTCTTC.

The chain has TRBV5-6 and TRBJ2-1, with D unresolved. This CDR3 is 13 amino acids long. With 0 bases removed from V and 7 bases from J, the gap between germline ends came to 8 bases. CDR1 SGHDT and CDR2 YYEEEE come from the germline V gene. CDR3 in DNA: TGTGCCAGCAGCTTGGCCGTAAGAAATGAGCAGTTCTTC. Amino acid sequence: CASSLAVRNEQFF.

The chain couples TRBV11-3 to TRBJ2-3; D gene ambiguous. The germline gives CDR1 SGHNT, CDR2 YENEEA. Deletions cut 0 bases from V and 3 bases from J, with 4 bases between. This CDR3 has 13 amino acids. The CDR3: CASSLDGTDTQYF. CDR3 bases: TGTGCCAGCAGCTTAGACGGGACAGATACGCAGTATTTT.

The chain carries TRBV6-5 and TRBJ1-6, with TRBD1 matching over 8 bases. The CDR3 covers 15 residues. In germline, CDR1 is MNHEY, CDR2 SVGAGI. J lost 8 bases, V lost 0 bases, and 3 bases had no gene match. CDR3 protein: CASSYSPGGDSPLHF. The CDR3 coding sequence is TGTGCCAGCAGTTACTCGCCAGGGGGCGATTCACCCCTCCACTTT.

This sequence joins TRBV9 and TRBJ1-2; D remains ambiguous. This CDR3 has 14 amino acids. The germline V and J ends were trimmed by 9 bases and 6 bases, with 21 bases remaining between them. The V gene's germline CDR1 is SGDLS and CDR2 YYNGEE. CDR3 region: CATTPGSSFDGYTF. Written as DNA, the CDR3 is TGTGCCACCACACCAGGCAGTTCGTTCGATGGCTACACCTTC.

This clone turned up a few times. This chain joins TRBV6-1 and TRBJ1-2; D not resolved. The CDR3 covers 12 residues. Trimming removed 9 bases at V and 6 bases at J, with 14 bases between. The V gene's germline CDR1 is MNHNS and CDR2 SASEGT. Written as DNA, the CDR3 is TGTGCCAGAAAGGGTGGGGTGGATGGCTACACCTTC. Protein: CARKGGVDGYTF.

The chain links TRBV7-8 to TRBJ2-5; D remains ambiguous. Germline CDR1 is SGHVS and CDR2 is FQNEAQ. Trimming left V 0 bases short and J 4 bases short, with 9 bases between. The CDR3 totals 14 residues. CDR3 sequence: CASSLATTLETQYF. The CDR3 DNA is TGTGCCAGCAGCTTAGCCACGACACTAGAGACCCAGTACTTC.

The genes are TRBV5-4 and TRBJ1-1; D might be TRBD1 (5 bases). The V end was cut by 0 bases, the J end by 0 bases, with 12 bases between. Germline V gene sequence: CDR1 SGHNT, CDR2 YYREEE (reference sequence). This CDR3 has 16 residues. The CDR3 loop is CASSLGGALMNTEAFF. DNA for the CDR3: TGTGCCAGCAGCTTGGGAGGGGCCTTGATGAACACTGAAGCTTTCTTT.

Here the CDR3 reads CASSESGMGYEQYF. As DNA, the CDR3 is TGCGCCAGCAGTGAGTCGGGAATGGGATACGAGCAGTACTTC. This chain joins TRBV10-2 and TRBJ2-7; D is unresolved. Trimming removed 0 bases at V and 4 bases at J, with 10 bases between. The CDR3 is made up of 14 amino acids. CDR1 and CDR2 (germline): WSHSY, SAAADI.

The CDR3 here is CASSYGRAYGYTF. The CDR3 region has the DNA TGTGCCAGCAGTTACGGCAGGGCCTATGGCTACACCTTC. The chain employs TRBV6-5 and TRBJ1-2; the D gene is possibly TRBD1 (5 bases). The V gene's germline CDR1 is MNHEY and CDR2 SVGAGI. Trimming pared 2 bases from V and 4 bases from J, leaving 8 bases between. The CDR3 sequence is 13 residues long.

This CDR3 reads CASSPGTVEKLFF. The CDR3 coding sequence is TGTGCCAGCAGTCCCGGGACCGTTGAAAAACTGTTTTTT. The J gene is TRBJ1-4, the V gene TRBV27; D might be TRBD1 (5 bases). Germline CDR1 MNHEY, CDR2 SMNVEV (reference sequence). The CDR3 loop spans 13 amino acids. V lost 5 bases, J lost 7 bases, and 11 bases lay in between.

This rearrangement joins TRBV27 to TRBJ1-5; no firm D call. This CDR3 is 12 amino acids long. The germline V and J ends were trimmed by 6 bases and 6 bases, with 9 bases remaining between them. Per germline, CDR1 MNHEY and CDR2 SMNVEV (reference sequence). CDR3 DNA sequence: TGTGCCAGCAGGACGCCGGGTCAGCCCCAGCATTTT. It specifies CASRTPGQPQHF.

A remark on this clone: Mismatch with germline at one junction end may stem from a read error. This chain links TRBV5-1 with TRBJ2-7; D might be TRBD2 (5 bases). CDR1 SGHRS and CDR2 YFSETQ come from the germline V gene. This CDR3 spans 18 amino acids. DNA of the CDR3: TGCGCCAGCAGATTGGATGTATGGATAGGTAGCGATCACTACGAGCAGTACTTC. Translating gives CASRLDVWIGSDHYEQYF.

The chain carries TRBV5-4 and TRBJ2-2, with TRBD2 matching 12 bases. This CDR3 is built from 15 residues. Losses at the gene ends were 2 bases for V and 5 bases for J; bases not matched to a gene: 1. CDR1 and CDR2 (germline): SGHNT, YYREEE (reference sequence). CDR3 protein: CASSFLAGGTGELFF. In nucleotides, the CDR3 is TGTGCCAGCAGCTTCCTAGCGGGGGGGACCGGGGAGCTGTTTTTT.

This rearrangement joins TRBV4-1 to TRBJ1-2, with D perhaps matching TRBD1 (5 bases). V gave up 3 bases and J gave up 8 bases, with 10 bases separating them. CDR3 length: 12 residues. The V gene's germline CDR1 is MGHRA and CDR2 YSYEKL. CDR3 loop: CASSQGPGGYTF. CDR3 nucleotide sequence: TGCGCCAGCAGCCAGGGACCTGGCGGCTACACCTTC.

CDR3 sequence: CASSSDRSRYEQYF. The CDR3 bases are TGTGCCAGCAGTTCGGACAGGTCCCGATACGAGCAGTACTTC. The chain combines TRBV6-5 with TRBJ2-7, with 7 bases identical to TRBD1. CDR1 and CDR2 (germline): MNHEY, SVGAGI. The CDR3 sequence is 14 residues long. V lost 4 bases, J lost 4 bases, and 7 bases stayed unmatched.

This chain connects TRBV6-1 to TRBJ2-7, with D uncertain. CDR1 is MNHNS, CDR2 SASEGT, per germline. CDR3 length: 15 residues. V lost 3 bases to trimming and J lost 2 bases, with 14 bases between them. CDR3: CASSEYRRQPYEQYF. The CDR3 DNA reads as TGTGCCAGCAGTGAGTATCGTCGACAACCCTACGAGCAGTACTTC.

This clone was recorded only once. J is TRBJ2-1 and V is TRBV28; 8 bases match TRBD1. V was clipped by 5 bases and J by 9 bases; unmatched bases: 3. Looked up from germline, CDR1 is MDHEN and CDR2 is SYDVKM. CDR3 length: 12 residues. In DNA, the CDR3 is TGTGCCAGCAGTCCAACAGGGGGTGAGCAGTTCTTC. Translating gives CASSPTGGEQFF.